Below, 32 T cell receptor beta chains from the same sample are listed, as sequenced in a study of shared clonotypes between healthy human individuals. Clones were read by immunoSEQ multiplex PCR, and TCRdb kept only the in-frame ones, dropping some. The top ten clones hold 0.37% of a sample with about 2.3 million clones, roughly 90% of them seen once. Sequenced: naive CD4+ T cells from PBMCs. Subset reported: CD45RA+ positively selected. The receptors come from a man aged 18 to 30 in good health. Some clones in this sample may be carry-over from other donors' samples.

The chain employs TRBV15 and TRBJ1-1, with TRBD1 identical over 9 bases. Germline V gene lookup returns CDR1 LNHNV and CDR2 YYDKDF (reference sequence). This CDR3 has 17 amino acids. The trim removed 2 bases at V and 1 base at J, leaving 8 bases unmatched. The CDR3 DNA is TGTGCCACCAGCAGACAAAAGCCGACAGGGGGGAACACTGAAGCTTTCTTT. The encoded protein is CATSRQKPTGGNTEAFF.

CDR3 amino acids: CAISESVGETQYF. The CDR3 nucleotides read TGTGCCATCAGTGAGTCCGTTGGGGAGACCCAGTACTTC. The chain couples TRBV10-3 to TRBJ2-5; D is ambiguous. V lost 0 bases to trimming and J lost 5 bases, with 7 bases between them. This CDR3 is 13 amino acids long. Per germline, CDR1 ENHRY and CDR2 SYGVKD.

The rearrangement joins TRBV28 to TRBJ2-1; D call uncertain. Germline CDR1 and CDR2: MDHEN and SYDVKM. Trimming took 6 bases from V and 2 from J, leaving 20 bases between them. The CDR3 consists of 17 residues. CDR3 coding DNA: TGTGCCAGCAGGAGCACCCGGGCCACCGAGGCCTACAATGAGCAGTTCTTC. Amino acids: CASRSTRATEAYNEQFF.

Note on this clone: The sample carries other DNA sequences with the same CDR3. This chain uses TRBV2 with TRBJ1-1; 7 nucleotides agree with TRBD1. Unmatched junction bases numbered 8, after V lost 8 bases and J lost 2 bases. Germline CDR1 is SNHLY and CDR2 is FYNNEI. The length of the CDR3 is 14 residues. The CDR3 here is CASRPDRVNTEAFF. The CDR3 bases are TGTGCCAGCCGGCCCGACAGGGTAAACACTGAAGCTTTCTTT.

The chain combines TRBV5-4 with TRBJ1-4, with TRBD1 matching over 10 bases. Germline V gene data show CDR1 as SGHNT and CDR2 as YYREEE (reference sequence). The V gene end was trimmed by 4 bases and the J gene end by 5 bases; junction bases not matched to a gene: 8. The CDR3 is made up of 16 amino acids. CDR3 sequence: CASSQRTGGGNEKLFF. DNA for the CDR3: TGTGCCAGCAGCCAGCGGACAGGGGGAGGCAATGAAAAACTGTTTTTT.

V usage is TRBV28 and J usage is TRBJ1-1, with D possibly TRBD1 on 6 matching bases. CDR1 is MDHEN and CDR2 is SYDVKM in the germline V gene. The V and J ends lost 4 bases and 5 bases respectively, with 14 bases between them. This CDR3 is 14 amino acids long. CDR3 nucleotides: TGTGCCAGCAGTTCCCCGGGGGCCAGGACTGAAGCTTTCTTT. Translated, it gives CASSSPGARTEAFF.

With respect to this clone: Germline and junction disagree at one end, which may indicate a read error. The chain carries TRBV29-1 and TRBJ1-1, with D tentatively TRBD1 (5 bases). The CDR3 length is 11 residues. Germline CDR1 SQVTM, CDR2 ANQGSEA. The CDR3 nucleotides are TGCAGCGCAAAGGGGAACTCTGAAGCTTTCTTT. It codes for CSAKGNSEAFF.

Notes on this clone: Within the sample, other DNA sequences also encode this same CDR3. The rearrangement links TRBV5-1 to TRBJ2-7; TRBD1 matches 7 bases. Losses at the gene ends were 2 bases for V and 4 bases for J; bases not matched to a gene: 0. In germline, CDR1 is SGHRS, CDR2 YFSETQ. The CDR3 has 12 amino acids. The CDR3 sequence is CASSLQGYEQYF. The CDR3 nucleotides are TGCGCCAGCAGCTTACAGGGGTACGAGCAGTACTTC.

V is TRBV15 and J is TRBJ2-1; 12 bases agree with TRBD2. This CDR3 has 14 residues. The V segment lost 2 bases and the J segment 10 bases; nucleotides outside the gene matches: 3. Germline V gene lookup returns CDR1 LNHNV and CDR2 YYDKDF (reference sequence). DNA for the CDR3: TGTGCCACCAGCAGACGGGGACTAGCGGGCGAGCAGTTCTTC. Its protein is CATSRRGLAGEQFF.

CDR3 residues: CASSQGTADQETQYF. CDR3 in DNA: TGTGCCAGCAGCCAGGGGACAGCCGACCAAGAGACCCAGTACTTC. The rearrangement links TRBV4-2 to TRBJ2-5, with 7 bases matching TRBD1. The CDR3 runs to 15 residues. Trimming removed 3 bases from V and 0 bases from J; junction bases left unmatched: 4. CDR1 is LGHNA, CDR2 YNFKEQ, per germline.

This clone was detected once. CDR3 nucleotides: TGTGCCAGCAGCTTAACGGGGTTACCCGGGGAGCTGTTTTTT. Its protein is CASSLTGLPGELFF. The rearrangement joins TRBV7-3 to TRBJ2-2; no reliable D call. Germline lookup yields CDR1 SGHTA and CDR2 FQGTGA. Trimming took off 0 bases at V and 6 bases at J, with 8 bases between the two ends. This CDR3 has 14 amino acids.

The rearrangement uses TRBV5-1 and TRBJ2-6, with D possibly being TRBD2 (5 bases). The CDR3 covers 15 residues. Germline CDR1 SGHRS, CDR2 YFSETQ. The V end lost 4 bases, the J end lost 0 bases, and 8 bases lay between the germline ends. The DNA for the CDR3 is TGCGCCAGCAGCAACGGGGACTCTGGGGCCAACGTCCTGACTTTC. It codes for CASSNGDSGANVLTF.

This clone was detected once. The chain links TRBV4-2 to TRBJ1-4; D not resolved. Trimming removed 0 bases at V and 8 bases at J, with 10 bases between. CDR1 LGHNA and CDR2 YNFKEQ come from the germline V gene. This CDR3 comprises 14 residues. The CDR3 bases are TGTGCCAGCAGCCAAGACAAGTCACGCGAAAAACTGTTTTTT. It is translated as CASSQDKSREKLFF.

The chain recombines TRBV7-8 with TRBJ1-1, with 7 bases that match TRBD1. This CDR3 spans 15 amino acids. The junction had 9 bases not matched to a gene; V was cut back by 4 bases and J by 4 bases. Germline CDR1 and CDR2: SGHVS and FQNEAQ. CDR3 sequence (DNA): TGTGCCAGCAGCTCGGGACAGATCGCGAGCACTGAAGCTTTCTTT. This gives the protein CASSSGQIASTEAFF.

The V and J genes are TRBV19 and TRBJ2-1; perhaps TRBD2 as D (6 bases). V was trimmed by 9 bases and J by 1 base, leaving 13 bases between them. This CDR3 contains 14 residues. Looked up from germline, CDR1 is LNHDA and CDR2 is SQIVND (reference sequence). CDR3 sequence reads: CASLGGVSYNEQFF. In nucleotides, the CDR3 is TGTGCCAGCCTGGGGGGAGTGTCCTACAATGAGCAGTTCTTC.

The chain carries TRBV6-6 and TRBJ2-7; 8 bases are shared with TRBD1. The V gene's germline CDR1 is MNHNY and CDR2 SVGAGI (reference sequence). The CDR3 runs 14 residues. Trimming cost V 6 bases and J 5 bases; bases outside gene matches: 9. CDR3 amino acids: CASRLDRVTDEQYF. Written as DNA, the CDR3 is TGTGCCAGCAGGCTGGACAGGGTTACTGACGAGCAGTACTTC.

The rearrangement uses TRBV2 and TRBJ1-2, with 9 bases that match TRBD1. The CDR3 is made up of 15 amino acids. From germline, CDR1 is SNHLY and CDR2 FYNNEI. The trim removed 6 bases at V and 6 bases at J, leaving 11 bases unmatched. The CDR3 is CASSVQGAQSNGYTF. The DNA of the CDR3 is TGTGCCAGCAGCGTACAGGGGGCCCAATCGAATGGCTACACCTTC.

This chain uses TRBV4-2 with TRBJ1-2, with unresolved D. The CDR3 has 14 amino acids. The germline CDR1 and CDR2 sequences are LGHNA and YNFKEQ. The germline V and J ends were trimmed by 5 bases and 7 bases, with 17 bases remaining between them. The chain's CDR3 is CASSSGGGVGGYTF. DNA of the CDR3: TGTGCCAGCAGCTCAGGAGGAGGAGTCGGTGGCTACACCTTC.

This clone was seen just once. The V and J genes are TRBV28 and TRBJ1-5; TRBD1 matches at 7 bases. CDR3 size: 15 residues. The ends lost 2 bases at V and 5 bases at J; junction bases unmatched: 6. Per the germline V gene, CDR1 is MDHEN and CDR2 is SYDVKM. The CDR3 here is CASSLRGRGDQPQHF. Here the CDR3 DNA reads TGTGCCAGCAGTTTACGGGGCAGGGGGGATCAGCCCCAGCATTTT.

A single count supports this clone. The J gene is TRBJ2-2, the V gene TRBV5-1; D not resolved. CDR3 size: 16 residues. V gave up 0 bases and J gave up 4 bases, with 13 bases separating them. Germline-derived CDR1 and CDR2 are SGHRS and YFSETQ. The CDR3 nucleotides are TGCGCCAGCAGCTTGGCTCTATATTCGCGCACCGGGGAGCTGTTTTTT. Its translation: CASSLALYSRTGELFF.

The chain uses TRBV4-2 and TRBJ2-2; D is possibly TRBD2 (6 bases). V lost 1 base and J 5 bases, leaving 14 bases between the germline ends. Germline assignment: CDR1 LGHNA and CDR2 YNFKEQ. This CDR3 spans 16 amino acids. CDR3 in DNA: TGTGCCAGCAGCCAAGGTAGACTAGTGAAAACCGGGGAGCTGTTTTTT. This gives the protein CASSQGRLVKTGELFF.

The chain carries TRBV6-6 and TRBJ2-1; maybe TRBD1 (5 bases). Germline V CDR1 and CDR2: MNHNY, SVGAGI (reference sequence). The V gene lost 1 base and the J gene lost 8 bases, with 15 bases spanning the gap. This CDR3 spans 15 amino acids. CDR3: CASSYYGGRGDEQFF. The CDR3 DNA reads as TGTGCCAGCAGTTACTATGGTGGTAGGGGCGATGAGCAGTTCTTC.

This rearrangement joins TRBV7-9 to TRBJ2-5; 8 nucleotides align to TRBD1. Germline V lookup: CDR1 SEHNR, CDR2 FQNEAQ (reference sequence). The CDR3 contains 13 residues. Trimming cost V 5 bases and J 5 bases; bases outside gene matches: 4. This CDR3 is CASSATGVETQYF. CDR3 sequence (DNA): TGTGCCAGCAGCGCGACAGGGGTGGAGACCCAGTACTTC.

As concerns this clone: The same CDR3 also results from other DNA sequences found in this sample. The rearrangement uses TRBV5-1 and TRBJ2-2, with D tentatively TRBD2 (6 bases). Germline CDR1 and CDR2: SGHRS and YFSETQ. Trimming left V 4 bases short and J 2 bases short, with 15 bases between. The CDR3 runs to 16 residues. The CDR3 is CASSPTGTSNTGELFF. In nucleotides, the CDR3 is TGCGCCAGCAGCCCCACCGGGACTTCAAACACCGGGGAGCTGTTTTTT.

This chain joins TRBV10-3 and TRBJ2-1; TRBD1 aligns across 9 bases. J gave up 0 bases and V 4 bases, and 4 bases lay outside the gene matches. Germline V gives CDR1 ENHRY, CDR2 SYGVKD. The CDR3 consists of 16 residues. The CDR3 protein is CAISVDRGSSYNEQFF. The CDR3 DNA sequence: TGTGCCATCAGTGTAGACAGGGGGAGCTCCTACAATGAGCAGTTCTTC.

This rearrangement joins TRBV11-2 to TRBJ2-6; either TRBD1 or TRBD2 may supply D (6 bases each). Germline assignment: CDR1 SGHAT and CDR2 FQNNGV. Trimming took off 1 base at V and 0 bases at J, with 10 bases between the two ends. The length of the CDR3 is 17 residues. CDR3 coding DNA: TGTGCCAGCAGCTTAGTAGGAGGGGGCTCTGGGGCCAACGTCCTGACTTTC. Translated, it gives CASSLVGGGSGANVLTF.

V is TRBV10-3 and J is TRBJ1-4; D gene unclear. Germline V gene sequence: CDR1 ENHRY, CDR2 SYGVKD. V lost 11 bases and J lost 0, with 10 bases in between. The CDR3 covers 13 residues. CDR3 protein: CASSRATNEKLFF. For the CDR3, the DNA is TGTGCCTCCAGCCGGGCAACTAATGAAAAACTGTTTTTT.

This clone came up a few times. J is TRBJ1-1 and V is TRBV27; the D gene is possibly TRBD1 (5 bases). Trimming removed 7 bases from V and 0 bases from J, with 15 bases in between. The germline gives CDR1 MNHEY, CDR2 SMNVEV (reference sequence). The CDR3 has 15 amino acids. CDR3 in amino acids: CASTPGGLLNTEAFF. In nucleotides, the CDR3 is TGTGCCAGCACCCCGGGGGGTCTTTTGAACACTGAAGCTTTCTTT.

This chain uses TRBV7-2 with TRBJ1-5, with D tentatively TRBD1 (5 bases). Trimming removed 2 bases from V and 5 bases from J, with 13 bases in between. The germline V gene encodes CDR1 SGHTA and CDR2 FQGNSA. There are 15 residues in the CDR3. The CDR3 sequence is CASSLLGGIHQPQHF. The CDR3 bases are TGTGCCAGCAGCTTACTGGGGGGGATCCATCAGCCCCAGCATTTT.

This sequence joins TRBV5-1 and TRBJ2-1; D ambiguous. V was trimmed by 3 bases and J by 0 bases, leaving 7 bases between them. Germline V gene data show CDR1 as SGHRS and CDR2 as YFSETQ. The CDR3 loop spans 14 amino acids. CDR3 amino acids: CASSSKASYNEQFF. CDR3 sequence (DNA): TGCGCCAGCAGCTCGAAGGCCTCCTACAATGAGCAGTTCTTC.

The chain couples TRBV12-5 to TRBJ2-1; D may be TRBD2 (6 bases). This CDR3 contains 15 residues. The V and J ends lost 1 base and 6 bases respectively, with 13 bases between them. Germline V gene lookup returns CDR1 LGHNT and CDR2 FRNRAP. CDR3 protein: CASGLGGTGPNEQFF. The CDR3 DNA sequence: TGTGCTAGTGGTTTGGGGGGGACTGGTCCCAATGAGCAGTTCTTC.

The genes are TRBV28 and TRBJ1-2; D is ambiguous. The CDR3 has 12 residues. Trimming cost V 6 bases and J 8 bases, with 13 bases left between them. Germline assignment: CDR1 MDHEN and CDR2 SYDVKM. In nucleotides, the CDR3 is TGTGCCAGCAGCTTACAGAAGACGGGCTACACCTTC. Amino acid sequence: CASSLQKTGYTF.